The 24 T cell receptor beta chains presented below share a single source sample, sequenced in a study of cytomegalovirus exposure and HLA in healthy donors. Use of 60 Vbeta and 13 Jbeta primers characterized the PCR. This table comes from immunoSEQ multiplex PCR, and its TCRdb copy is limited to in-frame clones, with some not included. The repertoire consists of 120,000 to 150,000 clones, with 70% to 85% occurring once and the leading ten covering about 3.9%. Specimen: PBMCs. The receptors were sampled from a man aged 35 to 55 in good health and CMV-seropositive.

The V and J genes are TRBV6-5 and TRBJ2-5, with a tentative D call TRBD2 (6 bases). Germline loops: CDR1 MNHEY, CDR2 SVGAGI. This CDR3 has 15 amino acids. V gave up 6 bases and J gave up 0 bases, with 14 bases separating them. The CDR3 region is CASSPGTAYQETQYF. DNA of the CDR3: TGTGCCAGCAGCCCCGGGACTGCATACCAAGAGACCCAGTACTTC.

This chain links TRBV5-5 with TRBJ2-5; the match to TRBD1 covers 7 bases. V shed 1 base, J shed 4 bases, and the junction held 4 bases outside the gene matches. Germline V lookup: CDR1 SGHKS, CDR2 YYEKEE (reference sequence). This CDR3 comprises 14 residues. Written as DNA, the CDR3 is TGTGCCAGCAGCTTGAACAGGGGTGGAGAGACCCAGTACTTC. Its translation: CASSLNRGGETQYF.

The chain uses TRBV29-1 and TRBJ2-5; 7 bases map to TRBD2. Per germline, CDR1 SQVTM and CDR2 ANQGSEA. This CDR3 comprises 14 residues. V lost 5 bases, J lost 1 base, and 7 bases stayed unmatched. The CDR3 nucleotides are TGCAGCGTTTTGCCTAGCGGACTCCAAGAGACCCAGTACTTC. Its protein is CSVLPSGLQETQYF.

This clone was observed a few times. V is TRBV7-9 and J is TRBJ1-1, with TRBD1 matching over 7 bases. The V gene's germline CDR1 is SEHNR and CDR2 FQNEAQ (reference sequence). CDR3 size: 14 residues. J lost 4 bases, V lost 1 base, and 3 bases had no gene match. CDR3 DNA: TGTGCCAGCAGCTTAGGGGGGACAGCCACTGAAGCTTTCTTT. As protein: CASSLGGTATEAFF.

The genes are TRBV6-5 and TRBJ1-1; 8 nucleotides agree with TRBD1. V was pared by 7 bases and J by 5 bases, with 9 bases of the junction left unmatched. CDR1 is MNHEY, CDR2 SVGAGI, per germline. The CDR3 length is 14 residues. The CDR3 DNA follows: TGTGCCAGCACCATCGGACAGGGAGGGACTGAAGCTTTCTTT. It codes for CASTIGQGGTEAFF.

The chain has TRBV9 and TRBJ1-2, with D possibly being TRBD1 (6 bases). V lost 3 bases to trimming and J lost 3 bases, with 12 bases between them. The germline CDR1 and CDR2 sequences are SGDLS and YYNGEE. This CDR3 is built from 14 residues. The CDR3 is CASSAIPGDYGYTF. CDR3 bases: TGTGCCAGCAGCGCAATACCAGGGGACTATGGCTACACCTTC. The full variable domain, with the rest looked up from reference TRBV9 and TRBJ1-2, is DSGVTQTPKHLITATGQRVTLRCSPRSGDLSVYWYQQSLDQGLQFLIQYYNGEERAKGNILERFSAQQFPDLHSELNLSSLELGDSALYFCASSAIPGDYGYTFGSGTRLTVV.

A remark on this clone: One junction end does not reproduce the germline sequence, and a read error may be involved. The chain joins TRBV30 to TRBJ2-1; TRBD2 matches 9 bases. In germline, CDR1 is GTSNPN, CDR2 SVGIG (reference sequence). CDR3 length: 14 residues. In DNA form, the CDR3 reads TGTGCCTGGAGTGTAGGTCTAGCGGGGCCCCCCCAGCTCTTC. Translated: CAWSVGLAGPPQLF.

A remark on this clone: At one boundary the junction diverges from the germline segment, which might be a read error. This sample includes further DNA sequences coding for the same CDR3. V and J are TRBV7-9 and TRBJ2-1, with D tentatively TRBD2 (5 bases). Germline CDR1 and CDR2: SEHNR and FQNEAQ (reference sequence). This CDR3 spans 16 amino acids. In nucleotides, the CDR3 is TGTGCCAGTAGCTTTGGAGGATCAAGCTCCTACAATGAGCAGTTCTTC. Its protein product is CASSFGGSSSYNEQFF. The variable domain in full, with the rest retrieved from reference TRBV7-9 and TRBJ2-1, is DTGVSQNPRHKITKRGQNVTFRCDPISEHNRLYWYRQTLGQGPEFLTYFQNEAQLEKSRLLSDRFSAERPKGSFSTLEIQRTEQGDSAMYLCASSFGGSSSYNEQFFGPGTRLTVL.

The gene calls are TRBV29-1 and TRBJ1-2; D is uncertain. CDR3 size: 12 residues. V was shortened by 4 bases and J by 3 bases, with 9 bases between the two germline ends. Germline-derived CDR1 and CDR2 are SQVTM and ANQGSEA. The CDR3 region has the DNA TGCAGCGTTGGGACTTCTCACTATGGCTACACCTTC. Protein product: CSVGTSHYGYTF.

This chain uses TRBV27 with TRBJ2-7; 14 bases align to TRBD2. CDR3 length: 19 amino acids. Germline assignment: CDR1 MNHEY and CDR2 SMNVEV (reference sequence). The J segment lost 4 bases and the V segment lost 5 bases, leaving 16 bases of the junction unmatched. CDR3 DNA: TGTGCCAGCAGTGGCAGGACAGGGGGGACTAGCGGGAGTAGGTACGAGCAGTACTTC. This encodes CASSGRTGGTSGSRYEQYF.

The gene calls are TRBV7-2 and TRBJ2-7; possibly TRBD1 for D (5 bases). Between the trimmed V and J ends, which lost 5 bases and 4 bases, there was a span of 12 bases. CDR3 length: 13 amino acids. CDR1 and CDR2 from the germline V gene are SGHTA and FQGNSA. This CDR3 reads CASSRIGAYEQYF. CDR3 DNA: TGTGCCAGCAGCCGAATAGGGGCTTACGAGCAGTACTTC.

V usage is TRBV2 and J usage is TRBJ1-5; D is undetermined. Germline assignment: CDR1 SNHLY and CDR2 FYNNEI. The CDR3 loop spans 14 amino acids. Trimming left V 2 bases short and J 11 bases short, with 16 bases between. CDR3: CASSERAVAGSQHF. In DNA form, the CDR3 reads TGTGCCAGCAGTGAACGGGCAGTTGCGGGGTCCCAGCATTTT.

V gene TRBV5-1 combines with J gene TRBJ1-1; D might be TRBD1 (6 bases). The CDR3 extends over 15 amino acids. V dropped 1 base and J dropped 1 base, with 11 bases sitting between them. Germline V gene data show CDR1 as SGHRS and CDR2 as YFSETQ. CDR3 sequence: CASSLKGTSNTEAFF. As DNA, the CDR3 is TGCGCCAGCAGCTTGAAAGGGACATCGAACACTGAAGCTTTCTTT.

The V call is TRBV11-3, the J call TRBJ1-2; 9 bases are shared with TRBD1. The V segment lost 2 bases and the J segment 7 bases; nucleotides outside the gene matches: 5. Germline-derived CDR1 and CDR2 are SGHNT and YENEEA. The CDR3 extends over 14 amino acids. The CDR3 DNA follows: TGTGCCAGCAGCTTAACCCGGGACAGGGCTGGCTACACCTTC. This codes for CASSLTRDRAGYTF.

The V gene is TRBV4-3, the J gene TRBJ1-5; TRBD1 aligns across 9 bases. The CDR3 loop spans 15 amino acids. CDR1 is LGHNA, CDR2 YSLEER, per germline. V lost 3 bases to trimming and J lost 5 bases; unmatched junction nucleotides: 5. The CDR3 region is CASSQNTGGYQPQHF. The CDR3 DNA reads TGCGCCAGCAGCCAGAACACAGGGGGCTATCAGCCCCAGCATTTT.

This clone was counted a single time. In DNA, the CDR3 is TGCAGCGTTGGTCGGGGTTCCGGGGAGCTGTTTTTT. This sequence encodes CSVGRGSGELFF. This chain connects TRBV29-1 to TRBJ2-2; weak D call: TRBD2 (5 bases). Germline loops: CDR1 SQVTM, CDR2 ANQGSEA. This CDR3 is 12 amino acids long. V was pared by 4 bases and J by 6 bases, with 9 bases between.

The gene calls are TRBV11-2 and TRBJ1-6; 10 bases are a match to TRBD1. The CDR3 has 17 residues. The V gene's germline CDR1 is SGHAT and CDR2 FQNNGV. J was trimmed by 4 bases and V by 5 bases; bases with no gene match: 8. CDR3 protein: CASSPQTGGPYNSPLHF. CDR3 DNA sequence: TGTGCCAGCAGCCCCCAGACAGGGGGCCCTTATAATTCACCCCTCCACTTT.

The rearrangement uses TRBV5-4 and TRBJ1-6, with TRBD1 as a possible D gene (6 bases). Germline V gene sequence: CDR1 SGHNT, CDR2 YYREEE (reference sequence). V lost 0 bases and J lost 9, with 10 bases in between. This CDR3 contains 14 residues. This CDR3 reads CASSLDRVVSPLHF. CDR3 DNA sequence: TGTGCCAGCAGCTTGGACAGGGTAGTTTCACCCCTCCACTTT.

This clone came up a few times. CDR3 nucleotides: TGCAGCGTCCTGGACACCTACAATCAGCCCCAGCATTTT. Translation: CSVLDTYNQPQHF. The J gene is TRBJ1-5, the V gene TRBV29-1, with D maybe TRBD1 (5 bases). The V gene lost 6 bases and the J gene lost 3 bases, with 12 bases spanning the gap. In germline, CDR1 is SQVTM, CDR2 ANQGSEA. CDR3 length: 13 residues.

This clone was picked up a small number of times. The chain uses TRBV4-3 and TRBJ2-1; perhaps TRBD2 as D (6 bases). V lost 1 base and J 3 bases, leaving 13 bases between the germline ends. From germline, CDR1 is LGHNA and CDR2 YSLEER. This CDR3 has 16 amino acids. The CDR3 DNA is TGCGCCAGCAGCCAAGGTGTCGGGGGTTTCTACAATGAGCAGTTCTTC. It encodes CASSQGVGGFYNEQFF.

The rearrangement links TRBV11-2 to TRBJ2-1; D possibly corresponds to TRBD1 (6 bases). CDR3 length equals 16 residues. Germline V gene sequence: CDR1 SGHAT, CDR2 FQNNGV. V dropped 5 bases and J dropped 0 bases, with 14 bases sitting between them. The CDR3 region is CASSRTWDTSYNEQFF. For the CDR3, the DNA is TGTGCCAGCAGCCGAACCTGGGACACCTCCTACAATGAGCAGTTCTTC.

The rearrangement joins TRBV2 to TRBJ2-7; 9 bases fit TRBD2. The CDR3 runs 15 residues. Germline V lookup: CDR1 SNHLY, CDR2 FYNNEI. V lost 5 bases to trimming and J lost 7 bases; unmatched junction nucleotides: 12. The CDR3: CASSLKAGGPDEQYF. The CDR3 region has the DNA TGTGCCAGCAGTTTAAAGGCGGGAGGGCCGGATGAGCAGTACTTC.

The rearrangement joins TRBV4-2 to TRBJ2-3; TRBD2 is a possible D gene (6 bases). The CDR3 has 15 residues. Trimming removed 3 bases from V and 1 base from J, with 11 bases in between. Germline V gene sequence: CDR1 LGHNA, CDR2 YNFKEQ. CDR3 sequence reads: CASSHRRDRTDTQYF. The CDR3 nucleotides read TGTGCCAGCAGCCATCGGCGGGACCGCACAGATACGCAGTATTTT.

This clone has just one count. The genes are TRBV27 and TRBJ2-7; 8 positions agree with TRBD2. The CDR3 length is 14 residues. V lost 6 bases to trimming and J lost 2 bases; unmatched junction nucleotides: 6. CDR1 is MNHEY, CDR2 SMNVEV, per germline (reference sequence). CDR3 coding DNA: TGTGCCAGCAGATCCAGCGGGGGCACCTACGAGCAGTACTTC. Translation: CASRSSGGTYEQYF.